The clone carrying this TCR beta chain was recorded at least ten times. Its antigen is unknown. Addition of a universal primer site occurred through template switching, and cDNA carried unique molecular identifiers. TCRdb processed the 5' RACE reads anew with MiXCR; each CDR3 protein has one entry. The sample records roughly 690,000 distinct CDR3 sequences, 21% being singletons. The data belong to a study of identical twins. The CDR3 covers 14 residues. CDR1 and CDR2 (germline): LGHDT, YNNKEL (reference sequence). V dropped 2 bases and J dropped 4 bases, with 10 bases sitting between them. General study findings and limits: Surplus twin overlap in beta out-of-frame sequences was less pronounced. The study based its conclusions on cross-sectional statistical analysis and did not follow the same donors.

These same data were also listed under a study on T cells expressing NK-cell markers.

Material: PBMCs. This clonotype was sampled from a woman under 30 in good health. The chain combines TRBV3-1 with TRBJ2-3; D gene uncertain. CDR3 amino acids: CASSQYGVADTQYF. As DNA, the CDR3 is TGTGCCAGCAGCCAATATGGGGTGGCAGATACGCAGTATTTT.